This T cell receptor (beta chain) was documented in a study of T cells in Graves' hyperthyroidism and ophthalmopathy. The CDR3 has 13 residues. With 5 bases clipped from V and 4 bases from J, the junction kept 8 bases outside the gene matches. In germline, CDR1 is DFQATT, CDR2 SNEGSKA (reference sequence). This clonotype was recorded at least ten times. Its antigen is undetermined. RNA transcripts provided the source from which TCR beta CDR3 regions were amplified. HTBI primers were employed in a first-round RT-PCR of the TCR CDR3. TCRdb used MiXCR to reprocess the multiplex PCR reads, holding one entry per CDR3 protein. The sample shows about 350,000 distinct CDR3 sequences, more than 11% of them seen only once. Notes on the study in general: By a 13 V-J model, ophthalmopathy was set apart from stable hyperthyroidism.

The chain links TRBV20-1 to TRBJ2-7; 7 bases agree with TRBD1. The TCR originated in a woman aged 30 to 39 with Graves' hyperthyroidism. The sample was blood. The CDR3 nucleotides read TGCAGTGCTCGACCGGGACAGCAATACGAGCAGTACTTC. The encoded protein is CSARPGQQYEQYF.